A single sample is the source of the 15 T cell receptor beta chains below, sequenced in a study of human T cells and chemical hapten exposure (dated by TCRdb to 2020 to 2023). The library relied on RACE. Sequencing instrument: NextSeq 500. Through fastp at Q25 and MiXCR, TCRdb rebuilt clones from the public reads, retaining in-frame beta chains. A single entry per CDR3 protein holds the most common genes and DNA from its merged rows. This sample holds roughly 52,000 distinct CDR3 sequences; about a tenth were observed only once. The leading ten clones occupy approximately 1.6% of the sample. Sample time point, as interpreted from the label and publication: patch test 2, 6 weeks after DPC sensitization. The sample's treatment or condition label, decoded: therapeutic diphenylcyclopropenone sensitization with weekly scalp DPC. The sample was whole blood, taken in connection with sensitization to the hapten diphenylcyclopropenone (DPC). These receptor sequences come from a woman aged 50 to 60 with alopecia areata. Some clones in this sample may be carry-over from other donors' samples.

The CDR3 loop is CASSSKRSGDYGYTF. CDR3 nucleotides: TGCGCCAGCAGCTCCAAGAGGTCGGGGGACTATGGCTACACCTTC. V and J are TRBV4-3 and TRBJ1-2; a weak D match, TRBD1 (5 bases). The CDR3 has 15 amino acids. CDR1 is LGHNA and CDR2 is YSLEER in the germline V gene. Trimming cost V 5 bases and J 3 bases, with 16 bases left between them.

This chain uses TRBV21-1 with TRBJ2-4; the listed D gene, TRBD1, was not tested against the DNA. TRBV21-1 is designated a pseudogene. This CDR3 has 21 amino acids. This chain's CDR3 is CASTPPWDRDPTREAKNIQYF. CDR3 in DNA: TGTGCCAGCACCCCCCCCTGGGACAGGGATCCTACCAGGGAGGCCAAAAACATTCAGTACTTC.

This clonotype was counted at least ten times. The V gene is TRBV25-1, the J gene TRBJ1-2, with 7 nucleotides matching TRBD1. The CDR3 length is 14 residues. Germline V gene lookup returns CDR1 MGHDK and CDR2 SYGVNS. J was trimmed by 5 bases and V by 3 bases; bases with no gene match: 6. The CDR3 here is CASSDATGRYGYTF. CDR3 bases: TGTGCCAGCAGTGACGCGACAGGGAGGTATGGCTACACCTTC.

This clonotype was seen many times. The gene calls are TRBV6-2 or TRBV6-3 and TRBJ1-6; 9 bases line up with TRBD1. Germline V gene data show CDR1 as MNHEY and CDR2 as SVGEGT. The CDR3 contains 20 residues. The ends lost 4 bases at V and 6 bases at J; junction bases unmatched: 19. CDR3 nucleotide sequence: TGTGCCAGCAGTTGGGCCCTCGGGACAGGGCATCCGCAAGCTAATTCACCCCTCCACTTT. Protein product: CASSWALGTGHPQANSPLHF.

This clonotype was detected ten times or more. The genes are TRBV29-1 and TRBJ2-7; 14 bases are shared with TRBD2. V lost 3 bases and J lost 5; bases outside the gene matches: 6. In germline, CDR1 is SQVTM, CDR2 ANQGSEA. This CDR3 spans 15 amino acids. The CDR3 sequence: CSVDTGGLAGDEQYF. In DNA form, the CDR3 reads TGCAGCGTTGATACGGGGGGACTAGCGGGAGACGAGCAGTACTTC.

This clonotype has a handful of counts. The V and J genes are TRBV5-4 and TRBJ2-1; 8 nucleotides agree with TRBD1. CDR1 and CDR2 (germline): SGHNT, YYREEE (reference sequence). This CDR3 has 15 residues. Losses at the gene ends were 3 bases for V and 6 bases for J; bases not matched to a gene: 8. This CDR3 is CASSSGQGRGNEQFF. CDR3 DNA: TGTGCCAGCAGCTCTGGACAGGGTCGGGGCAATGAGCAGTTCTTC. The full variable domain, its missing parts supplied by reference TRBV5-4 and TRBJ2-1, is ETGVTQSPTHLIKTRGQQVTLRCSSQSGHNTVSWYQQALGQGPQFIFQYYREEENGRGNFPPRFSGLQFPNYSSELNVNALELDDSALYLCASSSGQGRGNEQFFGPGTRLTVL.

This clonotype was seen repeatedly, ten times or more. The V call is TRBV18, the J call TRBJ2-3, with a weak D call TRBD1 (5 bases). There are 15 residues in the CDR3. The V and J ends lost 5 bases and 1 base respectively, with 13 bases between them. CDR1 and CDR2 from the germline V gene are KGHSH and LQKENI. In DNA form, the CDR3 reads TGTGCCAGCTCAGCTCAGGGTGAAGGCACAGATACGCAGTATTTT. This gives the protein CASSAQGEGTDTQYF. Complete variable domain (other parts from reference TRBV18 and TRBJ2-3): NAGVMQNPRHLVRRRGQEARLRCSPMKGHSHVYWYRQLPEEGLKFMVYLQKENIIDESGMPKERFSAEFPKEGPSILRIQQVVRGDSAAYFCASSAQGEGTDTQYFGPGTRLTVL.

This clonotype was seen at least ten times. The chain joins TRBV28 to TRBJ2-1; 9 nucleotides align to TRBD1. The CDR3 consists of 15 residues. J lost 2 bases, V lost 7 bases, and 6 bases had no gene match. The germline V gene has CDR1 MDHEN and CDR2 SYDVKM. The CDR3 is CASIRDRVAYNEQFF. CDR3 coding DNA: TGTGCCAGCATTCGGGACAGGGTGGCCTACAATGAGCAGTTCTTC.

This clonotype occurred many times. The V call is TRBV19, the J call TRBJ2-3; 8 nucleotides line up with TRBD2. Losses at the gene ends were 4 bases for V and 6 bases for J; bases not matched to a gene: 9. The CDR3 has 15 amino acids. CDR1 is LNHDA and CDR2 is SQIVND in the germline V gene (reference sequence). This CDR3 is CASSSPGLVADTQYF. The CDR3 nucleotides are TGTGCCAGTAGTAGTCCGGGACTAGTGGCGGATACGCAGTATTTT.

In nucleotides, the CDR3 is TGTGCCAGTAGGAGGACTATTACCCTCTCTGGGGCCAACGTCCTGACTTTC. Amino acid sequence: CASRRTITLSGANVLTF. The chain employs TRBV19 and TRBJ2-6; D perhaps matches TRBD2 (6 bases). V was trimmed by 6 bases and J by 0 bases, leaving 15 bases between them. The CDR3 length is 17 residues. The germline V gene encodes CDR1 LNHDA and CDR2 SQIVND (reference sequence).

This clonotype was seen many times. The V and J genes are TRBV6-1 and TRBJ1-4; D unresolved. The germline gives CDR1 MNHNS, CDR2 SASEGT. The V end lost 2 bases, the J end lost 8 bases, and 15 bases lay between the germline ends. The CDR3 spans 15 residues. CDR3 coding DNA: TGTGCCAGCAGTGAAAGAGTCCCCAGTGGGGAAAAACTGTTTTTT. Its translation is CASSERVPSGEKLFF.

The table lists this clonotype with many counts. The rearrangement joins TRBV5-4 to TRBJ1-1; D gene ambiguous. From germline, CDR1 is SGHNT and CDR2 YYREEE (reference sequence). The CDR3 runs 11 residues. V was shortened by 4 bases and J by 8 bases, with 9 bases between the two germline ends. Here the CDR3 reads CASSLAAEAFF. DNA of the CDR3: TGTGCCAGCAGCCTGGCCGCCGAAGCTTTCTTT.

This clonotype was counted between two and nine times. The chain employs TRBV6-6 and TRBJ2-5; D call uncertain. Germline V CDR1 and CDR2: MNHNY, SVGAGI (reference sequence). Trimming stripped 2 bases from V and 0 bases from J, with 1 base between. This CDR3 is built from 12 residues. CDR3 sequence (DNA): TGTGCCAGCAGTTACAACCAAGAGACCCAGTACTTC. Its protein is CASSYNQETQYF.

The V and J genes are TRBV7-2 and TRBJ1-3; no definite D call. The CDR3 runs 17 residues. V lost 3 bases and J lost 4, with 19 bases in between. Looked up from germline, CDR1 is SGHTA and CDR2 is FQGNSA. This CDR3 is CASSFAPSTAVGNTIYF. The CDR3 DNA reads as TGTGCCAGCAGCTTTGCCCCCTCCACTGCGGTGGGAAACACCATATATTTT.

V gene TRBV20-1 combines with J gene TRBJ1-1, with D tentatively TRBD1 (5 bases). There are 12 residues in the CDR3. V was cut by 6 bases and J by 5 bases, with 13 bases left in between. From germline, CDR1 is DFQATT and CDR2 SNEGSKA (reference sequence). The CDR3, as DNA: TGCAGTGCCCTCGCCAGGGCAACTGAAGCTTTCTTT. Its translation: CSALARATEAFF.